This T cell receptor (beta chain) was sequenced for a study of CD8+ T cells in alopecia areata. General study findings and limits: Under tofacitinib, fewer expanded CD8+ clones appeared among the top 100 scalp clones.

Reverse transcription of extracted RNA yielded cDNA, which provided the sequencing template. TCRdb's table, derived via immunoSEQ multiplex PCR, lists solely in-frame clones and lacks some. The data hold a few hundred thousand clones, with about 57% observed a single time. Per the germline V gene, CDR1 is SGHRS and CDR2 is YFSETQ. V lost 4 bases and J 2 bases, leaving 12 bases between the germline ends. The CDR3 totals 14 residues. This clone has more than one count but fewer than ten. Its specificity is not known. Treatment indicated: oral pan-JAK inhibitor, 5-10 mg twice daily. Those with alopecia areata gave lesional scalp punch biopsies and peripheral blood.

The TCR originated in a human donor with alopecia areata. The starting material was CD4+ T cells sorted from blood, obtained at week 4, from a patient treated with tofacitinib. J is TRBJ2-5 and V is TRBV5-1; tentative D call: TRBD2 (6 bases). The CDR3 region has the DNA TGCGCCAGCAGCGGAGGGACGGCACAAGAGACCCAGTACTTC. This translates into CASSGGTAQETQYF.